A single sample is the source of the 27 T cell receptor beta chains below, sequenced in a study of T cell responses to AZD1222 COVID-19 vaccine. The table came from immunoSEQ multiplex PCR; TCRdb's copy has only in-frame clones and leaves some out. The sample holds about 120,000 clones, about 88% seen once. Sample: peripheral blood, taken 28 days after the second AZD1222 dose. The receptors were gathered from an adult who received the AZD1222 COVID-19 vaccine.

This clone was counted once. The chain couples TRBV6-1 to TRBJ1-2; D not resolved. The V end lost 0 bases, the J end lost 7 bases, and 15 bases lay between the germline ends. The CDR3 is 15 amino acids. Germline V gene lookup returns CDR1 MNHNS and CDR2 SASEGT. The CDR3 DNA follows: TGTGCCAGCAGTGAAGCGGGCAGGTTGGTTAGTGGCTACACCTTC. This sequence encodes CASSEAGRLVSGYTF.

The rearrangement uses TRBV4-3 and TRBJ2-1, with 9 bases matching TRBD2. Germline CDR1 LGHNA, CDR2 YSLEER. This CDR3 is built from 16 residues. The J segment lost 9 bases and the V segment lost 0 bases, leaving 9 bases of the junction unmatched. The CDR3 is CASSQDLASGAIEQFF. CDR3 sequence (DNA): TGCGCCAGCAGCCAAGATCTCGCTAGCGGGGCAATTGAGCAGTTCTTC.

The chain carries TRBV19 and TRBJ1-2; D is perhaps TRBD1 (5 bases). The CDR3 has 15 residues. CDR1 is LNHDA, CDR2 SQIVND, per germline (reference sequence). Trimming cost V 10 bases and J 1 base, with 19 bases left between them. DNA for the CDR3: TGTGCCACCCAATCCTCGCAGGGACTTAACTATGGCTACACCTTC. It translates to CATQSSQGLNYGYTF.

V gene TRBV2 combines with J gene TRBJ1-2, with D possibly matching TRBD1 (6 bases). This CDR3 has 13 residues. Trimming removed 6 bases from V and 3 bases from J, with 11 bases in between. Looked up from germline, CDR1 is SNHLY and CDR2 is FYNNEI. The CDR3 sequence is CASRKGGDYGYTF. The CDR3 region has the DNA TGTGCCAGCAGGAAGGGGGGGGACTATGGCTACACCTTC.

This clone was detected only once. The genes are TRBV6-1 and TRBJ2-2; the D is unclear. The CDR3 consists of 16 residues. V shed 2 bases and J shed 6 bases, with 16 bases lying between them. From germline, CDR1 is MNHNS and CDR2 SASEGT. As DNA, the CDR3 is TGTGCCAGCAGTGAACTTATGGGTACTGGGGCCGGGGAGCTGTTTTTT. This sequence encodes CASSELMGTGAGELFF.

The CDR3 coding sequence is TGTGCCAGCAGTAAGACAGACATGAACACTGAAGCTTTCTTT. It codes for CASSKTDMNTEAFF. This sequence joins TRBV6-5 and TRBJ1-1, with D maybe TRBD1 (5 bases). Trimming took 5 bases from V and 0 from J, leaving 10 bases between them. Germline assignment: CDR1 MNHEY and CDR2 SVGAGI. The CDR3 runs to 14 residues.

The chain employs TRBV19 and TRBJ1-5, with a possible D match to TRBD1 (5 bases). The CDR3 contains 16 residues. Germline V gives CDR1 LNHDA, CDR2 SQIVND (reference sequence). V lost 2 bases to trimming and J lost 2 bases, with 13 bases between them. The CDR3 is CASSIQGLGGNQPQHF. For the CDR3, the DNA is TGTGCCAGTAGTATACAGGGTTTAGGCGGCAATCAGCCCCAGCATTTT.

CDR3 bases: TGCGCCAGCAGACAGGTAGGTCAGCCCCAGCATTTT. Translation gives CASRQVGQPQHF. The chain has TRBV10-2 and TRBJ1-5; tentatively, D is TRBD1 (5 bases). The CDR3 is 12 amino acids. In germline, CDR1 is WSHSY, CDR2 SAAADI. Trimming took off 6 bases at V and 6 bases at J, with 9 bases between the two ends.

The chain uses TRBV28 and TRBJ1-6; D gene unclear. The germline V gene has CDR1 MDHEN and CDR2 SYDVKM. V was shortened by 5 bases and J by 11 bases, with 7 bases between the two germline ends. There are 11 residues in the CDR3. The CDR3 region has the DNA TGTGCCAGCAGTGCCATGCCACCCCTCCACTTT. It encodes CASSAMPPLHF.

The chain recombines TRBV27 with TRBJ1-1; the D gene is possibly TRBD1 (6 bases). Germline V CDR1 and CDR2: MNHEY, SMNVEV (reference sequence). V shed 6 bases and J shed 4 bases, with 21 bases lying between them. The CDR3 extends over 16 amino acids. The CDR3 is CASRPQGGATSTEAFF. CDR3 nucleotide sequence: TGTGCCAGCAGGCCACAGGGCGGGGCTACATCCACTGAAGCTTTCTTT.

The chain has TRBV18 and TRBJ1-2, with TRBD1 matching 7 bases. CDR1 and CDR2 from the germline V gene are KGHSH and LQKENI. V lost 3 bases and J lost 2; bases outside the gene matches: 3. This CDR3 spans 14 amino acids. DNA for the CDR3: TGTGCCAGCTCACCCGACAGGGTGAACTATGGCTACACCTTC. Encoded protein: CASSPDRVNYGYTF.

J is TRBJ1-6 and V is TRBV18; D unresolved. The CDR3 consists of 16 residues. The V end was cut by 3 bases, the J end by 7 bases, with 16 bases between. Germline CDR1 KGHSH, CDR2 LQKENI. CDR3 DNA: TGTGCCAGCTCACCGGACGCGCCGATCGGGAATTCACCCCTCCACTTT. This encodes CASSPDAPIGNSPLHF.

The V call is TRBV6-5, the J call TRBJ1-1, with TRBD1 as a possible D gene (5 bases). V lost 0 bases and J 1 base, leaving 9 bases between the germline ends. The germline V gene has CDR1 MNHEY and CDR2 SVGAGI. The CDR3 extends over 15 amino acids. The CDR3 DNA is TGTGCCAGCAGTTACTCTCCGGGGCAGAACACTGAAGCTTTCTTT. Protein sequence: CASSYSPGQNTEAFF.

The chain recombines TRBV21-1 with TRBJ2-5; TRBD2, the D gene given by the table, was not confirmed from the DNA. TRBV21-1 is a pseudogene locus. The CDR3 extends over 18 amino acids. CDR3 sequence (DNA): TGTGCCAGCAGCCCTCAACGGGAACAGGGAGGGAACCAAGAGACCCAGTACTTC. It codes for CASSPQREQGGNQETQYF.

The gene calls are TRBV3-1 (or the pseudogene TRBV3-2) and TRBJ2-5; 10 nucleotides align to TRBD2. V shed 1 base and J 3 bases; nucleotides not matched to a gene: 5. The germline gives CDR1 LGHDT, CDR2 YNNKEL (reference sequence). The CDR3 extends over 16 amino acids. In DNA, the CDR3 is TGTGCCAGCAGCCAAGGCCTCAGCGGGGGGGAAGAGACCCAGTACTTC. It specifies CASSQGLSGGEETQYF.

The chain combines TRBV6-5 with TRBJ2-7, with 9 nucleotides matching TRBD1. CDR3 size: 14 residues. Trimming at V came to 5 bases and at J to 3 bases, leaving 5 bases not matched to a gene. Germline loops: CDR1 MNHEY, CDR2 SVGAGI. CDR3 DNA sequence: TGTGCCAGCAGTCCCGGGACAGGGATCTACGAGCAGTACTTC. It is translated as CASSPGTGIYEQYF.

The CDR3 DNA reads TGCAGCGTCCGACAGGGGAGAGAGACCCAGTACTTC. The encoded protein is CSVRQGRETQYF. The V gene is TRBV29-1, the J gene TRBJ2-5; TRBD1 matches at 8 bases. The CDR3 loop spans 12 amino acids. Trimming cost V 6 bases and J 4 bases; bases outside gene matches: 4. The germline gives CDR1 SQVTM, CDR2 ANQGSEA.

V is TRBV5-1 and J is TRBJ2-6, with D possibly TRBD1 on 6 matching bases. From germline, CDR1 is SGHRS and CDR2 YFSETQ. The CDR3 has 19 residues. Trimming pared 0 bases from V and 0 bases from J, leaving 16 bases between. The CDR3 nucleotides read TGCGCCAGCAGCTTGGTTGGGGGCGCAGTACCCTCTGGGGCCAACGTCCTGACTTTC. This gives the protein CASSLVGGAVPSGANVLTF.

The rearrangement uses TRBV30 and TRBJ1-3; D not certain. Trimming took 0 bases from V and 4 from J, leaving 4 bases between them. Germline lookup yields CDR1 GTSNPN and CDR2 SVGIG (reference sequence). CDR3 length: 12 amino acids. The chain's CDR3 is CAWSVTGNTIYF. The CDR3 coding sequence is TGTGCCTGGAGTGTAACCGGAAACACCATATATTTT.

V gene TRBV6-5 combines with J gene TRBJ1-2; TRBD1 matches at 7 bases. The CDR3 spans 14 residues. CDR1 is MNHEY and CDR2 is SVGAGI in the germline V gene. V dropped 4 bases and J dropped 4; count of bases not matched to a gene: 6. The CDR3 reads CASSLTGVAYGYTF. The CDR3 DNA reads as TGTGCCAGCAGTTTAACAGGGGTAGCCTATGGCTACACCTTC.

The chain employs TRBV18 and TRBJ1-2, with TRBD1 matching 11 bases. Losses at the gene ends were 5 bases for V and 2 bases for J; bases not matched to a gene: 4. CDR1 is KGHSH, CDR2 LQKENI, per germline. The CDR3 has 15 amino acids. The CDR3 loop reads CASSTRTGGNYGYTF. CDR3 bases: TGTGCCAGCTCAACCCGGACAGGGGGCAACTATGGCTACACCTTC.

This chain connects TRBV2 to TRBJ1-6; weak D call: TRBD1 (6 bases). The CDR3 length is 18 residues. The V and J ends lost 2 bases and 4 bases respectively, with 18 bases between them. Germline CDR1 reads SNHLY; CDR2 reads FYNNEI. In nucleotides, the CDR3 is TGTGCCAGCAGTGAAACCCCCGCAGGGGAGTTTTATAATTCACCCCTCCACTTT. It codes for CASSETPAGEFYNSPLHF.

DNA for the CDR3: TGTGCCAGCAGCCCAGGGCCGTCCTGGGGAAACACCATATATTTT. It is translated as CASSPGPSWGNTIYF. V usage is TRBV5-6 and J usage is TRBJ1-3; TRBD1 is a possible D gene (5 bases). Trimming took 4 bases from V and 4 from J, leaving 15 bases between them. The CDR3 sequence is 15 residues long. Germline V gene sequence: CDR1 SGHDT, CDR2 YYEEEE.

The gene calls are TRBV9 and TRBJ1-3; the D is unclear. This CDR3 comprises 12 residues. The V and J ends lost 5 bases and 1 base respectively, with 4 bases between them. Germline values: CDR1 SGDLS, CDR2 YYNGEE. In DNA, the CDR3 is TGTGCCAGCAGGGGTTCTGGAAACACCATATATTTT. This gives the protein CASRGSGNTIYF.

CDR3 residues: CASSHRNQEPYFHEQYF. The CDR3 bases are TGCGCCAGCAGTCACCGCAATCAGGAGCCGTATTTCCACGAGCAGTACTTC. The gene calls are TRBV23-1 and TRBJ2-7; D is undetermined. TRBV23-1 is annotated as an ORF whose role is uncertain. V gave up 3 bases and J gave up 5 bases, with 23 bases separating them. This CDR3 region has 17 residues.

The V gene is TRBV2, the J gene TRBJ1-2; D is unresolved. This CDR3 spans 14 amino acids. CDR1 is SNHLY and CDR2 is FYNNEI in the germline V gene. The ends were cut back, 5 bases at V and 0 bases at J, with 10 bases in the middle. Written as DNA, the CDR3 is TGTGCCAGCAGTCTCTACCAGACTAACTATGGCTACACCTTC. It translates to CASSLYQTNYGYTF.

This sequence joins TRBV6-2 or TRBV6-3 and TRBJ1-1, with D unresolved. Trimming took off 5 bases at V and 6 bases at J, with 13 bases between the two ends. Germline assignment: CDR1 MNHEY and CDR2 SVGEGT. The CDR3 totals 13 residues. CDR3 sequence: CASSPPGSPEAFF. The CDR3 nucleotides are TGTGCCAGCAGTCCGCCGGGGTCCCCTGAAGCTTTCTTT.